The rows below give T cell receptor beta chains drawn from one sample of a study of blood T cell repertoires in COVID-19. Libraries were prepared by immunoSEQ multiplex PCR; TCRdb keeps only in-frame clonotypes and omits some of them. The sample yields around 400,000 clones, roughly 84% seen once. What was sequenced was PBMCs or T cells enriched from blood (not recorded which). The origin of the receptors is a woman younger than 30 who had been exposed to COVID-19. Each CDR3 is given with its conserved first and last residue. D genes are given only for firm matches. Clone size is stated in some rows and not others, as once, few, many or a class when expanded.

j_gene | abundance | d_gene | v_gene | CDR3nt | CDR3aa
TRBJ2-6 | NA | NA | TRBV4-1 | TGCGCCAGCAGCCCAGTTCCCAAAGGGAGTTCTGGGGCCAACGTCCTGACTTTC | CASSPVPKGSSGANVLTF
TRBJ1-1 | NA | TRBD1 | TRBV3-1/TRBV3-2 | TGTGCCAGCAGCCCTACAGGACAGGGCAGGGCTTTCTTT | CASSPTGQGRAFF
TRBJ1-1 | NA | NA | TRBV28 | TGTGCCAGCAGTTTGCGGGGGGTGAACACTGAAGCTTTCTTT | CASSLRGVNTEAFF
TRBJ1-4 | NA | NA | TRBV7-2 | TGTGCCAGCAGCCACGCCGGGAGTCCAACCCTTAATGAAAAACTGTTTTTT | CASSHAGSPTLNEKLFF
TRBJ1-1 | NA | NA | TRBV4-3 | TGCGCCAGCAGCCAAAACGACAGGATTGGCACTGAAGCTTTCTTT | CASSQNDRIGTEAFF
TRBJ2-3 | NA | TRBD2 | TRBV6-5 | TGTGCCAGCAGGGCACCACTAGCGGGAGCAGATACGCAGTATTTT | CASRAPLAGADTQYF
TRBJ1-1 | NA | NA | TRBV18 | TGTGCCAGCTCACCACCGGCAGGGCCGAACACTGAAGCTTTCTTT | CASSPPAGPNTEAFF
TRBJ1-5 | once | TRBD1 | TRBV9 | TGTGCCAGCAGCGTGGGACAGGGTTACAATCAGCCCCAGCATTTT | CASSVGQGYNQPQHF
TRBJ1-6 | NA | TRBD1 | TRBV7-3 | TGTGCCAGCAGCGGGACAGGGGATTCACCCCTCCACTTT | CASSGTGDSPLHF
TRBJ2-7 | NA | NA | TRBV28 | TGTGCCAGCAGTTTATACTGGGGGCCATCCTACGAGCAGTACTTC | CASSLYWGPSYEQYF
TRBJ1-2 | NA | TRBD1 | TRBV3-1/TRBV3-2 | TGTGCCAGCAGCCAAGGGGGACAGGGGATCTATGGCTACACCTTC | CASSQGGQGIYGYTF
TRBJ1-2 | NA | NA | TRBV7-2 | TGTGCCAGCAGCGTCACAGGGTCTGGGAACTATGGCTACACCTTC | CASSVTGSGNYGYTF
TRBJ2-2 | once | TRBD2 | TRBV5-6 | TGTGCCAGCAGCTGGGGACTAGCGCAGGCCACCGGGGAGCTGTTTTTT | CASSWGLAQATGELFF
TRBJ2-5 | NA | NA | TRBV7-9 | TGTGCCAGCAGCTTAGCGAATTTACGGGACAACCAAGAGACCCAGTACTTC | CASSLANLRDNQETQYF
TRBJ1-6 | few | NA | TRBV28 | TGTGCCAGCAGTTGGGGGGGCTCCTATAATTCACCCCTCCACTTT | CASSWGGSYNSPLHF
TRBJ1-6 | NA | TRBD1 | TRBV30 | TGTGCCTGGAACCGGGACAGGAATTATACACCCCTCCACTTT | CAWNRDRNYTPLHF
TRBJ1-5 | once | NA | TRBV5-6 | TGTGCCAGCAGCTTGGGACAGGCCCCAAATCAGCCCCAGCATTTT | CASSLGQAPNQPQHF
TRBJ2-2 | NA | NA | TRBV28 | TGTGCCAGCAGTCCCGATTTTGGAGTGTTGCCCGGGGAGCTGTTTTTT | CASSPDFGVLPGELFF
TRBJ2-1 | NA | TRBD2 | TRBV18 | TGTGCCAGCTCACCAACTCACGGACTAGCGGGAAGCGACAATGAGCAGTTCTTC | CASSPTHGLAGSDNEQFF
TRBJ2-7 | NA | TRBD1 | TRBV7-9 | TGTGCCAGCAGCAGCGTCCGGGACAGGGCAATGTACGAGCAGTACTTC | CASSSVRDRAMYEQYF
TRBJ1-5 | NA | NA | TRBV10-3 | TGTGCCATCAGTGAAGGTTGGGAGGGGACTCAGCCCCAGCATTTT | CAISEGWEGTQPQHF
TRBJ2-7 | NA | TRBD1 | TRBV13 | TGTGCCAGCAGCCAGTGGGGACAGACGTCTCGGGAGCAGTACTTC | CASSQWGQTSREQYF
TRBJ2-5 | NA | TRBD2 | TRBV27 | TGTGCCAGCCGGAGACTAGCGGGGTTCGGGGGTCAAGAGACCCAGTACTTC | CASRRLAGFGGQETQYF
TRBJ2-2 | NA | TRBD2 | TRBV7-9 | TGTGCCAGCAGCGGAGGGCGACTAGCGGGAGAAGGCACCGGGGAGCTGTTTTTT | CASSGGRLAGEGTGELFF
TRBJ1-3 | NA | NA | TRBV28 | TGTGCCAGCAGTTTCGGGAGCTCTGGAAACACCATATATTTT | CASSFGSSGNTIYF
TRBJ2-3 | NA | TRBD1 | TRBV18 | TGTGCCAGCTCACCCTTGGACAGGGGAGCCACAGATACGCAGTATTTT | CASSPLDRGATDTQYF
TRBJ2-5 | NA | NA | TRBV28 | TGTGCCAGCAAGACAGTGCCAGAGACCCAGTACTTC | CASKTVPETQYF
TRBJ1-6 | NA | NA | TRBV7-9 | TGTGCCAGCAGACTAGAGGAGGGGCGTAATTCACCCCTCCACTTT | CASRLEEGRNSPLHF
TRBJ2-7 | NA | NA | TRBV19 | TGTGCCAGTAGTATTAGGAGGGACCCCCGTTACGAGCAGTACTTC | CASSIRRDPRYEQYF
TRBJ1-1 | NA | NA | TRBV11-3 | TGTGCCAGCTCCCCGGGGATTAACACTGAAGCTTTCTTT | CASSPGINTEAFF
TRBJ1-3 | once | TRBD1 | TRBV11-3 | TGTGCCAGCAGCCCCCCCTGGACAGGGTTGGGAAACACCATATATTTT | CASSPPWTGLGNTIYF
TRBJ2-5 | NA | NA | TRBV11-2 | TGTGCCAGCAGTCAACTAATCCAGGGTTTCCAAGAGACCCAGTACTTC | CASSQLIQGFQETQYF
TRBJ2-7 | NA | NA | TRBV11-2 | TGTGCCAGCAGCTTAGGCCCTAGCCCCTACGAGCAGTACTTC | CASSLGPSPYEQYF
TRBJ1-1 | NA | NA | TRBV7-2 | TGTGCCAGCAGCCCAGCTTCGCGGTTGAACACTGAAGCTTTCTTT | CASSPASRLNTEAFF
TRBJ2-1 | NA | NA | TRBV30 | TGTGCCTGGACCCCCGGGTTTTACAATGAGCAGTTCTTC | CAWTPGFYNEQFF
TRBJ2-7 | once | NA | TRBV7-9 | TGTGCCAGCAGCCCAGACAGACGCGAGCAGTACTTC | CASSPDRREQYF
TRBJ2-7 | NA | TRBD1 | TRBV4-1 | TGCGCCAGCAGCCGAGGACAGGGGAGCTCCTACGAGCAGTACTTC | CASSRGQGSSYEQYF
TRBJ2-2 | NA | TRBD1 | TRBV6-1 | TGTGCCAGCAGTGAATCTAAGGACAGGGGTCCCGGGGAGCTGTTTTTT | CASSESKDRGPGELFF
TRBJ1-1 | NA | NA | TRBV3-1/TRBV3-2 | TGTGCCAGCAGCCAAGCCACAGGGGAAGCTTTCTTT | CASSQATGEAFF
TRBJ1-5 | NA | TRBD1 | TRBV24-1 | TGTGCCACCAGTGGGGACAGGGGGCTCTATAGCAATCAGCCCCAGCATTTT | CATSGDRGLYSNQPQHF
TRBJ2-1 | NA | NA | TRBV7-3 | TGTGCCAGCAGCTTAACCACTCTGTCCGAGCAGTTCTTC | CASSLTTLSEQFF
TRBJ1-5 | NA | NA | TRBV28 | TGTGCCAGCAGTTTACAGCGACAGCCCCAGCATTTT | CASSLQRQPQHF
TRBJ1-2 | once | NA | TRBV5-1 | TGCGCCAGCAGCCTCGCGGGGGCGACAGAAGTGACTGGCTACACCTTC | CASSLAGATEVTGYTF
TRBJ2-1 | few | NA | TRBV6-5 | TGTGCCAGCAGTTACCAGGCCCCGTCCTACAATGAGCAGTTCTTC | CASSYQAPSYNEQFF
TRBJ2-5 | NA | TRBD2 | TRBV7-6 | TGTGCCAGCAGCTTAGTTTTTCCTAGCGGGAGTGGAGAGACCCAGTACTTC | CASSLVFPSGSGETQYF
TRBJ2-1 | NA | NA | TRBV7-3 | TGTGCCAGCAGCCGCGACTCGGTGTCCAATGAGCAGTTCTTC | CASSRDSVSNEQFF
TRBJ2-5 | NA | NA | TRBV19 | TGTGCCAGTACACAGGGAAGGGCCGGGGAGACCCAGTACTTC | CASTQGRAGETQYF
TRBJ2-2 | NA | NA | TRBV9 | TGTGCCAGCAGCGCCGGACAACTCCGTGTAGGGGAGCTGTTTTTT | CASSAGQLRVGELFF